This record covers a single TCR beta chain. Its specificity is unknown. Here immunoSEQ multiplex PCR was the method, and the copy in TCRdb shows in-frame clones only, minus some. The table has 84,000 or so clones, over 85% seen once. The germline V gene encodes CDR1 SGHRS and CDR2 YFSETQ. Trimming stripped 6 bases from V and 4 bases from J, with 17 bases between. The CDR3 is 15 residues long. The sample is drawn from a study of OX40 agonist ivuxolimab in advanced cancers. Points from the study as a whole: At 0.1 to 3.0 mg/kg, CD4+ and CD8+ blood T cells expanded clonally by week 6. Researchers report that CD8+ T cells had, on average, more expanded clones than CD4+.

The receptor's source is an adult with an advanced solid tumor such as melanoma, head and neck, liver or kidney cancer. The chain recombines TRBV5-1 with TRBJ2-1, with a tentative D call TRBD1 (6 bases). Sequencing was performed on CD4+ or CD8+ T cells sorted from blood, taken in a trial of the OX40 agonist ivuxolimab. Written as DNA, the CDR3 is TGCGCCAGCAACCCCGACAGGACAGTTTACAATGAGCAGTTCTTC. It translates to CASNPDRTVYNEQFF. The full variable domain, with the rest looked up from reference TRBV5-1 and TRBJ2-1, is KAGVTQTPRYLIKTRGQQVTLSCSPISGHRSVSWYQQTPGQGLQFLFEYFSETQRNKGNFPGRFSGRQFSNSRSEMNVSTLELGDSALYLCASNPDRTVYNEQFFGPGTRLTVL.